The 32 T cell receptor beta chains below come from one sample, sequenced in a study of CD8 T cells in Susac syndrome. After extraction with the RNeasy kit, roughly 0.5 to 1 ug of the RNA was reverse transcribed using random hexamers. TCRdb analysed the immunoSEQ multiplex PCR reads with MiXCR anew, one entry per CDR3 protein. The sample shows approximately 120,000 distinct CDR3 sequences, 85% to 95% of them seen only once. The sample consisted of CD4+ T cells from PBMCs. The source is a human donor in good health.

The V gene is TRBV7-2, the J gene TRBJ2-7, with 8 bases aligning to TRBD2. CDR3 length equals 15 residues. Germline loops: CDR1 SGHTA, CDR2 FQGNSA. Germline trimming cut 1 base from V and 6 bases from J; bases unmatched to any gene: 8. The CDR3 DNA follows: TGTGCCAGCAGCTTAGAACCGGGAGGGCGGCTCGAGCAGTACTTC. This codes for CASSLEPGGRLEQYF.

The gene calls are TRBV20-1 and TRBJ1-5; TRBD1 is a possible D gene (5 bases). Germline V gene lookup returns CDR1 DFQATT and CDR2 SNEGSKA (reference sequence). The CDR3 has 13 residues. V was cut by 0 bases and J by 7 bases, with 10 bases left in between. CDR3: CSARDRGEQPQHF. The CDR3 DNA is TGCAGTGCTAGAGATCGGGGGGAACAGCCCCAGCATTTT.

This chain joins TRBV12-3 or TRBV12-4 and TRBJ1-2; 9 nucleotides agree with TRBD1. The CDR3 extends over 16 amino acids. The V segment lost 6 bases and the J segment 4 bases; nucleotides outside the gene matches: 12. In DNA form, the CDR3 reads TGTGCCAGCAGCGCCGACAGACAGGGGGATAGCTATGGCTACACCTTC. This encodes CASSADRQGDSYGYTF.

The rearrangement uses TRBV2 and TRBJ2-2; no clear D. This CDR3 has 15 amino acids. Per germline, CDR1 SNHLY and CDR2 FYNNEI. Trimming cost V 2 bases and J 1 base, with 8 bases left between them. The CDR3: CASSELMGNTGELFF. CDR3 sequence (DNA): TGTGCCAGCAGTGAATTAATGGGGAACACCGGGGAGCTGTTTTTT.

The chain is built from TRBV7-2 and TRBJ2-5, with TRBD1 identical over 7 bases. Germline lookup yields CDR1 SGHTA and CDR2 FQGNSA. With 6 bases clipped from V and 2 bases from J, the junction kept 3 bases outside the gene matches. The CDR3 contains 13 residues. Here the CDR3 reads CASSLQGQETQYF. The CDR3 coding sequence is TGTGCCAGCAGTCTACAGGGGCAAGAGACCCAGTACTTC.

The chain combines TRBV29-1 with TRBJ2-2; D not resolved. V lost 1 base and J 2 bases, leaving 11 bases between the germline ends. This CDR3 contains 15 residues. Germline values: CDR1 SQVTM, CDR2 ANQGSEA. The CDR3 here is CSVEAPGTNTGELFF. CDR3 in DNA: TGCAGCGTTGAAGCGCCAGGCACCAACACCGGGGAGCTGTTTTTT.

The chain is built from TRBV6-2 or TRBV6-3 and TRBJ1-1; 8 bases fit TRBD1. The J segment lost 1 base and the V segment lost 5 bases, leaving 9 bases of the junction unmatched. The CDR3 loop spans 16 amino acids. Germline CDR1 MNHEY, CDR2 SVGEGT. The CDR3 DNA reads TGTGCCAGCAGTCGAAACTCCGGGACAGGGAACACTGAAGCTTTCTTT. Its translation is CASSRNSGTGNTEAFF.

The chain combines TRBV30 with TRBJ1-2, with D possibly TRBD1 on 5 matching bases. This CDR3 spans 14 amino acids. Trimming took 1 base from V and 4 from J, leaving 13 bases between them. Germline values: CDR1 GTSNPN, CDR2 SVGIG (reference sequence). The CDR3 nucleotides read TGTGCCTGGAGTGCTCCCAACAGGATCTATGGCTACACCTTC. It yields the protein CAWSAPNRIYGYTF.

This chain connects TRBV7-9 to TRBJ2-5; D not resolved. Trimming pared 9 bases from V and 5 bases from J, leaving 7 bases between. Germline CDR1 is SEHNR and CDR2 is FQNEAQ (reference sequence). The CDR3 loop spans 10 amino acids. CDR3: CASNGETQYF. The CDR3 DNA sequence: TGTGCCAGTAATGGGGAGACCCAGTACTTC.

This rearrangement joins TRBV5-1 to TRBJ2-7, with D hard to call. Germline V lookup: CDR1 SGHRS, CDR2 YFSETQ. This CDR3 has 15 amino acids. V shed 0 bases and J shed 2 bases, with 12 bases lying between them. The CDR3 protein is CASSLVSGRTYEQYF. CDR3 coding DNA: TGCGCCAGCAGCTTGGTGTCTGGGCGGACCTACGAGCAGTACTTC.

The chain combines TRBV7-9 with TRBJ1-1; 7 nucleotides align to TRBD1. The CDR3 has 14 amino acids. Per germline, CDR1 SEHNR and CDR2 FQNEAQ (reference sequence). V lost 8 bases and J lost 8; bases outside the gene matches: 14. The CDR3 DNA reads TGTGCCAGCTGGAGGGGGCGCGGTGAGGAAGAAGCTTTCTTT. Protein sequence: CASWRGRGEEEAFF.

The V gene is TRBV6-1, the J gene TRBJ1-5; 7 nucleotides line up with TRBD1. Trimming at V came to 8 bases and at J to 2 bases, leaving 12 bases not matched to a gene. The length of the CDR3 is 16 residues. The germline gives CDR1 MNHNS, CDR2 SASEGT. CDR3 sequence reads: CASGDSPMGGNQPQHF. In DNA, the CDR3 is TGTGCCAGCGGGGACAGTCCTATGGGAGGCAATCAGCCCCAGCATTTT.

Comment on this clonotype: A much larger clone differs from this one at a single base, so this may be a read error. The chain couples TRBV7-2 to TRBJ1-1; D is ambiguous. Per germline, CDR1 SGHTA and CDR2 FQGNSA. Trimming took 5 bases from V and 0 from J, leaving 1 base between them. There are 11 residues in the CDR3. CDR3 DNA: TGTGCCAGCAGCGTGAACACTGAAGCTTTCTTT. Amino acids: CASSVNTEAFF.

The rearrangement uses TRBV20-1 and TRBJ1-5, with D possibly being TRBD1 (6 bases). The V and J ends lost 2 bases and 0 bases respectively, with 20 bases between them. Germline-derived CDR1 and CDR2 are DFQATT and SNEGSKA (reference sequence). CDR3 length: 18 amino acids. CDR3 region: CSARPRAPDRYSNQPQHF. The CDR3 nucleotides are TGCAGTGCTAGACCTCGGGCCCCTGACAGGTATAGCAATCAGCCCCAGCATTTT.

The gene calls are TRBV6-6 and TRBJ1-1, with D uncertain. CDR1 and CDR2 (germline): MNHNY, SVGAGI (reference sequence). The CDR3 totals 13 residues. Trimming shortened V by 0 bases and J by 7 bases, and 9 bases separated the two germline ends. Here the CDR3 DNA reads TGTGCCAGCAGTTACTCGGATGGCTATGAAGCTTTCTTT. This encodes CASSYSDGYEAFF.

The V gene is TRBV5-1, the J gene TRBJ1-1, with D unclear. V dropped 4 bases and J dropped 1 base, with 14 bases sitting between them. This CDR3 region has 15 residues. Germline V gives CDR1 SGHRS, CDR2 YFSETQ. The CDR3 DNA reads TGCGCCAGCAGCCCGGCCTTGAGTAAGAACACTGAAGCTTTCTTT. Its protein product is CASSPALSKNTEAFF.

The chain combines TRBV12-5 with TRBJ2-2, with D possibly being TRBD2 (5 bases). V lost 4 bases and J 4 bases, leaving 10 bases between the germline ends. Germline lookup yields CDR1 LGHNT and CDR2 FRNRAP. The CDR3 is 14 amino acids. The CDR3 DNA follows: TGTGCTAGTGGTTCGTTCGGGGTCACCGGGGAGCTGTTTTTT. It translates to CASGSFGVTGELFF.

The chain employs TRBV7-8 and TRBJ2-3, with 11 nucleotides matching TRBD2. The CDR3 has 21 amino acids. The germline gives CDR1 SGHVS, CDR2 FQNEAQ. With 1 base clipped from V and 0 bases from J, the junction kept 15 bases outside the gene matches. CDR3 nucleotides: TGTGCCAGCAGCTTAGGGGGGCAACTAGCGGGAGTTTTCCCTAGCACAGATACGCAGTATTTT. This sequence encodes CASSLGGQLAGVFPSTDTQYF.

This chain uses TRBV29-1 with TRBJ2-1; possible D gene TRBD2, 6 bases. From germline, CDR1 is SQVTM and CDR2 ANQGSEA. The CDR3 length is 15 residues. Trimming removed 4 bases at V and 3 bases at J, with 16 bases between. CDR3 in amino acids: CSVVSGGSGYNEQFF. CDR3 sequence (DNA): TGCAGCGTTGTCTCCGGGGGTTCCGGCTACAATGAGCAGTTCTTC.

This clonotype has only one observation. The chain carries TRBV7-9 and TRBJ2-1; 8 bases align to TRBD2. J gave up 0 bases and V 6 bases, and 4 bases lay outside the gene matches. This CDR3 contains 15 residues. Germline assignment: CDR1 SEHNR and CDR2 FQNEAQ (reference sequence). Here the CDR3 DNA reads TGTGCCAGCAGGCGGGGGGCGAGCTCCTACAATGAGCAGTTCTTC. It translates to CASRRGASSYNEQFF. Combining the CDR3 with reference TRBV7-9 and TRBJ2-1 gives the whole variable domain DTGVSQNPRHKITKRGQNVTFRCDPISEHNRLYWYRQTLGQGPEFLTYFQNEAQLEKSRLLSDRFSAERPKGSFSTLEIQRTEQGDSAMYLCASRRGASSYNEQFFGPGTRLTVL.

This rearrangement joins TRBV12-3 or TRBV12-4 to TRBJ2-1; TRBD2 matches 7 bases. J lost 5 bases, V lost 5 bases, and 9 bases had no gene match. The CDR3 length is 15 residues. The CDR3 protein is CASSPGGPADNEQFF. Here the CDR3 DNA reads TGTGCCAGCAGTCCGGGGGGACCAGCTGACAATGAGCAGTTCTTC.

This chain connects TRBV20-1 to TRBJ2-7; perhaps TRBD2 as D (6 bases). In germline, CDR1 is DFQATT, CDR2 SNEGSKA (reference sequence). Trimming took 2 bases from V and 2 from J, leaving 13 bases between them. CDR3 length: 14 amino acids. The CDR3 region is CSARSLANPYEQYF. The CDR3 coding sequence is TGCAGTGCTAGATCACTAGCAAATCCCTACGAGCAGTACTTC.

This rearrangement joins TRBV19 to TRBJ1-4, with D uncertain. CDR3 length: 13 residues. V lost 7 bases and J lost 3, with 9 bases in between. Germline CDR1 reads LNHDA; CDR2 reads SQIVND (reference sequence). CDR3 coding DNA: TGTGCCAGTAATCGGCAGTCTAATGAAAAACTGTTTTTT. Translation: CASNRQSNEKLFF.

This chain connects TRBV7-9 to TRBJ1-2, with D unclear. Trimming stripped 1 base from V and 5 bases from J, with 11 bases between. CDR1 and CDR2 from the germline V gene are SEHNR and FQNEAQ (reference sequence). The CDR3 consists of 14 residues. The CDR3, as DNA: TGTGCCAGCAGCTTAGATCGTACGGCTTATGGCTACACCTTC. Its translation: CASSLDRTAYGYTF.

The chain couples TRBV9 to TRBJ2-7; D is tentatively TRBD1 or TRBD2 (5 bases each). CDR1 is SGDLS, CDR2 YYNGEE, per germline. The CDR3 loop spans 14 amino acids. Trimming removed 0 bases at V and 5 bases at J, with 12 bases between. CDR3 amino acids: CASSVGGRDHEQYF. CDR3 nucleotides: TGTGCCAGCAGCGTAGGGGGGAGAGACCACGAGCAGTACTTC. The whole variable domain, remainder taken from reference TRBV9 and TRBJ2-7, is DSGVTQTPKHLITATGQRVTLRCSPRSGDLSVYWYQQSLDQGLQFLIQYYNGEERAKGNILERFSAQQFPDLHSELNLSSLELGDSALYFCASSVGGRDHEQYFGPGTRLTVT.

CDR3 region: CASSFGQGNNQPQHF. The DNA for the CDR3 is TGTGCCAGCAGTTTTGGTCAGGGTAACAATCAGCCCCAGCATTTT. The gene calls are TRBV12-3 or TRBV12-4 and TRBJ1-5, with a tentative D call TRBD1 (5 bases). The germline V and J ends were trimmed by 3 bases and 3 bases, with 12 bases remaining between them. The CDR3 totals 15 residues.

To note about this clonotype: The CDR3 does not close with the conserved phenylalanine or tryptophan, likely indicating a read error. The chain uses TRBV14 and TRBJ2-7; no clear D gene. CDR3 length equals 15 residues. Germline assignment: CDR1 SGHDN and CDR2 FVKESK. V dropped 2 bases and J dropped 2 bases, with 13 bases sitting between them. The CDR3 loop reads CASSQFRGPPYEQYL. CDR3 nucleotides: TGTGCCAGCAGCCAATTTAGAGGCCCACCCTACGAGCAGTACCTC.

The chain recombines TRBV19 with TRBJ2-1, with D possibly TRBD2 on 6 matching bases. The CDR3 runs to 15 residues. Trimming pared 2 bases from V and 2 bases from J, leaving 10 bases between. Looked up from germline, CDR1 is LNHDA and CDR2 is SQIVND (reference sequence). Here the CDR3 DNA reads TGTGCCAGTAGTATATCACTAGCTACCTACAATGAGCAGTTCTTC. Translating gives CASSISLATYNEQFF.

The chain carries TRBV6-5 and TRBJ1-2, with D maybe TRBD1 (5 bases). Looked up from germline, CDR1 is MNHEY and CDR2 is SVGAGI. The CDR3 contains 14 residues. V dropped 0 bases and J dropped 1 base, with 6 bases sitting between them. The CDR3 protein is CASSYSGGNYGYTF. As DNA, the CDR3 is TGTGCCAGCAGTTACTCGGGGGGTAACTATGGCTACACCTTC.

This clonotype was observed a single time. The rearrangement links TRBV27 to TRBJ2-2; 9 bases line up with TRBD2. Looked up from germline, CDR1 is MNHEY and CDR2 is SMNVEV (reference sequence). The CDR3 runs to 16 residues. After removal of 5 bases from V and 6 bases from J, the junction contained 10 bases not matched to a gene. DNA of the CDR3: TGTGCCAGCAGTCTCCTAGCGGGACAAGGGCCCGGGGAGCTGTTTTTT. This codes for CASSLLAGQGPGELFF.

The chain recombines TRBV3-1 with TRBJ2-1; no clear D. CDR1 and CDR2 (germline): LGHDT, YNNKEL (reference sequence). V was cut by 7 bases and J by 0 bases, with 16 bases left in between. CDR3 size: 16 residues. The DNA for the CDR3 is TGTGCCAGCACCGCCCCAGCAGAGAGCTCCTACAATGAGCAGTTCTTC. Encoded protein: CASTAPAESSYNEQFF.

V is TRBV5-1 and J is TRBJ1-1; D remains ambiguous. The CDR3 totals 15 residues. Trimming removed 0 bases at V and 1 base at J, with 10 bases between. Looked up from germline, CDR1 is SGHRS and CDR2 is YFSETQ. As DNA, the CDR3 is TGCGCCAGCAGCTTGGACGCCCCAAGGAACACTGAAGCTTTCTTT. It yields the protein CASSLDAPRNTEAFF.